This T cell receptor beta chain was profiled in a study of T-cell memory formation after mild COVID-19 (dated by TCRdb to the early 2020s). Study-level background: TCR sequence clusters from the two donors were found to be largely donor specific. In two donors, T-cell clones that expanded and contracted after mild COVID-19 were followed by sequencing TCRalpha and TCRbeta repertoires longitudinally. Two young, previously healthy adult volunteers made up the cohort, one male and one female.

Results and caveats for the whole study, not just this receptor: The second-wave clones that peaked on day 37 were not confirmed to be SARS-CoV-2 specific. Clones that contracted from day 15 to 85 showed balanced CD4/CD8 phenotypes, whereas a second wave of clones that expanded from day 15 to 37 leaned towards CD4+. Some responding clones were detected in pre-infection memory, suggesting pre-existing cross-reactive memory T cells joined the SARS-CoV-2 response. Only two mild cases were covered in the study, and larger cohorts including severe cases with pre-infection samples were considered necessary. Contracting CD4+ clones turned up mainly in the CM and EM memory subsets, whereas EMRA was where CD8+ clones were enriched.

Including cysteine and phenylalanine, the CDR3 has 16 amino acids. The CDR3 DNA has 48 bases and is translated from base 1. V loses 3 bases at its end and J loses 1 base; junction bases beyond the gene matches: 7. As encoded in the germline V gene, CDR1 is ENHRY while CDR2 is SYGVKD. The sample was run on an Illumina NovaSeq 6000. TCRalpha and TCRbeta cDNA libraries were built by 5'RACE with constant-segment primers, adding sample barcodes and unique molecular identifiers. RNA was extracted from every sample with Trizol reagent. Libraries were amplified in two PCR steps, with a second sample barcode and Illumina TruSeq adapters added in the second step. Sequencing of libraries was performed on an Illumina NovaSeq with 2 x 150 bp paired-end reads. The paper's processing steps were these. With migec v1.2.7, reads were demultiplexed and then collapsed into UMI-guided consensus sequences. Using mixcr v2.1.11, UMI consensuses were aligned to TRA and TRB V and J templates and then assembled into clonotypes. Expanded or contracted clonotypes were those called significant by both edgeR and NoisET, with noise models trained on biological replicates. For edgeR calls, a false discovery rate-adjusted p below 0.01 and a log2 fold-change threshold of 1 were applied. PCA with hierarchical clustering of max-normalized trajectories of the 1000 most abundant clonotypes was used as exploratory dynamics analysis. Separately sequenced CD4+ and CD8+ repertoires were used to assign a CD4 or CD8 phenotype to each responding clone. Using fastp trimming at Q25 and MiXCR clonotype assembly, TCRdb reanalyzed the public sequencing data and kept in-frame beta chains. Each entry merges the rows of one CDR3 protein and shows their most common DNA and genes. TCRdb, not the original authors, processed these V and J calls. Counted in this sample were about 260,000 distinct CDR3 sequences; roughly 8.2% of them appeared once. Together, the top ten hold roughly 22% of the sample.

This clonotype has a handful of counts. Its cognate antigen has yet to be identified. Per-nucleotide qualities are absent, and no much larger clonotype sits a single base away. PBMCs were isolated by Ficoll-Paque density gradient centrifugation. The origin of this receptor is a man aged 18 to 29 who had mild COVID-19 (a few samples of this study predate the infection). The sample titles of this study are shuffled in the database, so cell type and time point are left out; the donor was told from shared clones. The sequenced sample consisted of PBMCs or a T cell subset sorted from them (not recorded which). Rearrangement joined TRBV10-3 to TRBJ2-5; the junction holds 8 bases that match TRBD1. The sequenced DNA: TGTGCCATCAGTGACGGGACAGGTCAGCTCCAAGAGACCCAGTACTTC. The translation is CAISDGTGQLQETQYF.